The 27 T cell receptor beta chains given below trace back to one sample, sequenced in a study of cytomegalovirus exposure and HLA in healthy donors. PCR was performed using 60 Vbeta and 13 Jbeta primers. Clones were read by immunoSEQ multiplex PCR, and TCRdb kept only the in-frame ones, dropping some. This repertoire includes roughly 80,000 clones. Material: PBMCs. The receptor source for this set is a girl aged 5 to 17 in good health and CMV-seropositive.

This chain links TRBV29-1 with TRBJ2-2; 7 bases fit TRBD1. V shed 7 bases and J 0 bases; nucleotides not matched to a gene: 5. The CDR3 contains 14 residues. The germline V gene has CDR1 SQVTM and CDR2 ANQGSEA. The CDR3 spells CSEGTVPNTGELFF. The CDR3 DNA is TGCAGCGAAGGGACAGTTCCGAACACCGGGGAGCTGTTTTTT.

The chain joins TRBV15 to TRBJ2-1; D is possibly TRBD1 (7 bases). V shed 3 bases and J shed 7 bases, with 22 bases lying between them. The CDR3 length is 17 residues. Germline-derived CDR1 and CDR2 are LNHNV and YYDKDF (reference sequence). The CDR3 is CATSSGGTDGSRNEQFF. The CDR3 DNA is TGTGCCACCAGCAGCGGCGGGACAGATGGATCGCGGAATGAGCAGTTCTTC. The whole variable domain, filled in from reference TRBV15 and TRBJ2-1, reads DAMVIQNPRYQVTQFGKPVTLSCSQTLNHNVMYWYQQKSSQAPKLLFHYYDKDFNNEADTPDNFQSRRPNTSFCFLDIRSPGLGDTAMYLCATSSGGTDGSRNEQFFGPGTRLTVL.

The chain has TRBV4-3 and TRBJ1-6; D might be TRBD1 (5 bases). V gave up 0 bases and J gave up 8 bases, with 5 bases separating them. The CDR3 has 13 residues. Looked up from germline, CDR1 is LGHNA and CDR2 is YSLEER. CDR3 coding DNA: TGCGCCAGCAGCCAAGACAGGGATTCACCCCTCCACTTT. Amino acid sequence: CASSQDRDSPLHF.

V and J are TRBV18 and TRBJ1-1, with D unresolved. V dropped 6 bases and J dropped 4 bases, with 15 bases sitting between them. Germline CDR1 KGHSH, CDR2 LQKENI. The CDR3 length is 14 residues. This chain's CDR3 is CASSEKIEVTEAFF. In DNA form, the CDR3 reads TGTGCCAGCTCCGAGAAAATAGAAGTCACTGAAGCTTTCTTT.

The gene calls are TRBV19 and TRBJ2-1; TRBD2 matches 9 bases. V dropped 3 bases and J dropped 6; count of bases not matched to a gene: 6. This CDR3 comprises 15 residues. Per the germline V gene, CDR1 is LNHDA and CDR2 is SQIVND (reference sequence). CDR3: CASSIGGAGGNEQFF. CDR3 DNA sequence: TGTGCCAGTAGTATCGGTGGAGCGGGGGGCAATGAGCAGTTCTTC.

This sequence joins TRBV25-1 and TRBJ2-1, with 7 bases fitting TRBD1. The CDR3 has 16 amino acids. Germline values: CDR1 MGHDK, CDR2 SYGVNS. V lost 8 bases and J lost 8; bases outside the gene matches: 18. The CDR3 coding sequence is TGTGCCAGCCACCCCTCCCGGGACAGTAGGTGGGATGAGCAGTTCTTC. It specifies CASHPSRDSRWDEQFF.

The chain uses TRBV5-1 and TRBJ2-2, with D tentatively TRBD1 (6 bases). Germline V gene lookup returns CDR1 SGHRS and CDR2 YFSETQ. Trimming removed 5 bases from V and 7 bases from J, with 21 bases in between. CDR3 length: 16 residues. For the CDR3, the DNA is TGCGCCAGCAGGAGGGATGGAGACAGGATGGACGGGGAGCTGTTTTTT. It translates to CASRRDGDRMDGELFF.

This chain links TRBV5-1 with TRBJ2-5; tentatively, D is TRBD1 (5 bases). The CDR3 contains 14 residues. Germline V gene sequence: CDR1 SGHRS, CDR2 YFSETQ. Deletions cut 4 bases from V and 5 bases from J, with 15 bases between. CDR3 loop: CASSGYGAGETQYF. Here the CDR3 DNA reads TGCGCCAGCAGCGGGTACGGAGCAGGGGAGACCCAGTACTTC.

The chain uses TRBV7-9 and TRBJ2-5, with 9 positions matching TRBD1. Germline V lookup: CDR1 SEHNR, CDR2 FQNEAQ (reference sequence). V was clipped by 5 bases and J by 3 bases; unmatched bases: 1. The CDR3 runs 13 residues. CDR3 bases: TGTGCCAGCAGCCGGGACAGGGAAGAGACCCAGTACTTC. It codes for CASSRDREETQYF. Filled out from reference TRBV7-9 and TRBJ2-5, the complete variable domain reads DTGVSQNPRHKITKRGQNVTFRCDPISEHNRLYWYRQTLGQGPEFLTYFQNEAQLEKSRLLSDRFSAERPKGSFSTLEIQRTEQGDSAMYLCASSRDREETQYFGPGTRLLVL.

J is TRBJ2-7 and V is TRBV19, with D perhaps matching TRBD2 (7 bases). Germline V CDR1 and CDR2: LNHDA, SQIVND (reference sequence). Trimming took 5 bases from V and 2 from J, leaving 13 bases between them. The CDR3 is made up of 14 amino acids. The CDR3 reads CASSPFGGPYEQYF. The CDR3, as DNA: TGTGCCAGTAGTCCGTTCGGGGGGCCCTACGAGCAGTACTTC.

V usage is TRBV6-5 and J usage is TRBJ2-7; 8 bases map to TRBD2. J was trimmed by 5 bases and V by 6 bases; bases with no gene match: 12. This CDR3 is built from 15 residues. CDR1 is MNHEY and CDR2 is SVGAGI in the germline V gene. Here the CDR3 DNA reads TGTGCCAGCAGCCCCCCCAGCGGGGGCGAGAACGAGCAGTACGTC. Its protein is CASSPPSGGENEQYV.

This chain joins TRBV29-1 and TRBJ1-2; TRBD1 aligns across 8 bases. The J segment lost 6 bases and the V segment lost 6 bases, leaving 21 bases of the junction unmatched. Germline CDR1 and CDR2: SQVTM and ANQGSEA. The length of the CDR3 is 17 residues. CDR3 DNA: TGCAGCGTCGACCATGGGACAGGACGACCGCCGGGCAATGGCTACACCTTC. Its protein product is CSVDHGTGRPPGNGYTF.

The genes are TRBV29-1 and TRBJ1-2, with D unclear. This CDR3 is built from 12 residues. Trimming stripped 4 bases from V and 5 bases from J, with 11 bases between. Germline values: CDR1 SQVTM, CDR2 ANQGSEA. CDR3 nucleotide sequence: TGCAGCGTTGTTCGGGGTTTGTATGGCTACACCTTC. Translated: CSVVRGLYGYTF.

This chain links TRBV28 with TRBJ1-2; TRBD1 is a possible D gene (5 bases). Trimming took off 6 bases at V and 5 bases at J, with 22 bases between the two ends. CDR1 and CDR2 from the germline V gene are MDHEN and SYDVKM. CDR3 length: 16 residues. The CDR3 bases are TGTGCCAGCAGGGCTATCGACCGACAGCCCCAATATGGCTACACCTTC. Its protein product is CASRAIDRQPQYGYTF.

Notes on this clone: The junction departs from germline at one end; a sequencing error may be responsible. The rearrangement uses TRBV30 and TRBJ2-3, with D perhaps TRBD1 or TRBD2 (5 bases each). CDR1 is GTSNPN, CDR2 SVGIG, per germline (reference sequence). The length of the CDR3 is 15 residues. The CDR3 reads CAGSGDSGGTDTQYF. DNA of the CDR3: TGTGCCGGGAGTGGAGACAGTGGGGGCACAGATACGCAGTATTTT.

This chain links TRBV30 with TRBJ2-1, with D hard to call. The V and J ends lost 4 bases and 7 bases respectively, with 11 bases between them. Germline assignment: CDR1 GTSNPN and CDR2 SVGIG (reference sequence). The CDR3 is made up of 12 amino acids. DNA of the CDR3: TGTGCCTGGACAGAACTGCGGAATGAGCAGTTCTTC. This sequence encodes CAWTELRNEQFF.

The chain uses TRBV6-1 and TRBJ1-5; D gene uncertain. In germline, CDR1 is MNHNS, CDR2 SASEGT. The V end was cut by 6 bases, the J end by 7 bases, with 13 bases between. The CDR3 spans 13 residues. In DNA, the CDR3 is TGTGCCAGCAGGGGAGGAAATGGGCAGCCCCAGCATTTT. Translation: CASRGGNGQPQHF.

The genes are TRBV30 and TRBJ2-5, with TRBD1 matching 9 bases. The CDR3 loop spans 15 amino acids. With V trimmed by 2 bases and J by 2 bases, 6 bases remained unmatched. The germline CDR1 and CDR2 sequences are GTSNPN and SVGIG (reference sequence). The CDR3 protein is CAWSTGTGPQETQYF. The DNA of the CDR3 is TGTGCCTGGAGTACCGGGACAGGGCCTCAAGAGACCCAGTACTTC.

The chain uses TRBV12-5 and TRBJ2-5; 11 bases match TRBD2. This CDR3 spans 13 amino acids. Per the germline V gene, CDR1 is LGHNT and CDR2 is FRNRAP. After removal of 4 bases from V and 9 bases from J, the junction contained 4 bases not matched to a gene. DNA of the CDR3: TGTGCTAGTGGTTCTAGCGGGGGGCCCTCCCAGTACTTC. It is translated as CASGSSGGPSQYF. Supplemented by reference TRBV12-5 and TRBJ2-5, the full variable domain reads DARVTQTPRHKVTEMGQEVTMRCQPILGHNTVFWYRQTMMQGLELLAYFRNRAPLDDSGMPKDRFSAEMPDATLATLKIQPSEPRDSAVYFCASGSSGGPSQYFGPGTRLLVL.

V gene TRBV6-5 combines with J gene TRBJ2-2; D is perhaps TRBD2 (5 bases). The V end lost 0 bases, the J end lost 4 bases, and 6 bases lay between the germline ends. Germline CDR1 is MNHEY and CDR2 is SVGAGI. The CDR3 is 14 residues long. The DNA for the CDR3 is TGTGCCAGCAGTTACTCACGGGGCACCGGGGAGCTGTTTTTT. Amino acids: CASSYSRGTGELFF.

The rearrangement joins TRBV6-1 to TRBJ2-5; 7 bases map to TRBD1. Per the germline V gene, CDR1 is MNHNS and CDR2 is SASEGT. V gave up 7 bases and J gave up 4 bases; unmatched junction bases: 6. This CDR3 has 13 residues. Here the CDR3 DNA reads TGTGCCAGCAAAAACAGGGGTACAGAGACCCAGTACTTC. This sequence encodes CASKNRGTETQYF.

The chain combines TRBV7-2 with TRBJ1-6, with no clear D. V lost 5 bases to trimming and J lost 9 bases, with 14 bases between them. Germline-derived CDR1 and CDR2 are SGHTA and FQGNSA. CDR3 length: 14 amino acids. CDR3 DNA: TGTGCCAGCAGCCGGGAAGGTCCCGCTTCACCCCTCCACTTT. Its protein product is CASSREGPASPLHF.

The gene calls are TRBV6-1 and TRBJ1-3; the D gene is possibly TRBD1 (5 bases). The CDR3 is made up of 17 amino acids. V gave up 3 bases and J gave up 1 base, with 16 bases separating them. Germline assignment: CDR1 MNHNS and CDR2 SASEGT. The CDR3 region has the DNA TGTGCCAGCAGTGACCTGGTGGCAGGGCTTTCTGGAAACACCATATATTTT. Translated: CASSDLVAGLSGNTIYF.

This rearrangement joins TRBV2 to TRBJ2-1; 7 nucleotides align to TRBD1. Germline V lookup: CDR1 SNHLY, CDR2 FYNNEI. Germline trimming cut 6 bases from V and 8 bases from J; bases unmatched to any gene: 4. The CDR3 loop spans 12 amino acids. This chain's CDR3 is CASSPTGDEQFF. The CDR3 DNA follows: TGTGCCAGCAGCCCAACAGGGGATGAGCAGTTCTTC.

The chain has TRBV2 and TRBJ2-1; a weak D match, TRBD1 (5 bases). Germline CDR1 reads SNHLY; CDR2 reads FYNNEI. V shed 5 bases and J shed 7 bases, with 9 bases lying between them. This CDR3 is built from 12 residues. The CDR3 DNA reads TGTGCCAGCAGTCCAGACAGAAATGAGCAGTTCTTC. Its translation is CASSPDRNEQFF.

The chain combines TRBV19 with TRBJ1-5; D unresolved. There are 14 residues in the CDR3. In germline, CDR1 is LNHDA, CDR2 SQIVND (reference sequence). Trimming removed 7 bases from V and 2 bases from J, with 12 bases in between. CDR3 DNA: TGTGCCAGTAAATCGGACTGGGGCAATCAGCCCCAGCATTTT. Protein sequence: CASKSDWGNQPQHF.

The chain combines TRBV7-2 with TRBJ2-5, with TRBD2 as a possible D gene (5 bases). This CDR3 comprises 14 residues. The germline CDR1 and CDR2 sequences are SGHTA and FQGNSA. V gave up 1 base and J gave up 2 bases, with 8 bases separating them. Here the CDR3 reads CASSLVLDQETQYF. For the CDR3, the DNA is TGTGCCAGCAGCTTAGTACTAGATCAAGAGACCCAGTACTTC.